These 12 T cell receptor beta chains were sequenced from one sample in a study of T cell changes during pregnancy in multiple sclerosis. TCRdb keeps only in-frame clones here, not all; method: immunoSEQ multiplex PCR. Of 65,000 to 70,000 clones in the sample, about 90% are singletons; the top ten hold over 2%. Source: peripheral blood, taken in the first trimester of pregnancy. The source is a female donor with multiple sclerosis, enrolled in a pregnancy study.

This clone is a singleton in its sample. The chain has TRBV18 and TRBJ1-2; TRBD1 matches 8 bases. V shed 8 bases and J 4 bases; nucleotides not matched to a gene: 9. This CDR3 has 14 residues. CDR1 is KGHSH, CDR2 LQKENI, per germline. The CDR3 nucleotides read TGTGCCAGCGCGGGACAGGAGAGCAGCTATGGCTACACCTTC. It translates to CASAGQESSYGYTF.

This chain links TRBV6-6 with TRBJ2-1; 7 nucleotides align to TRBD1. CDR1 and CDR2 from the germline V gene are MNHNY and SVGAGI (reference sequence). V gave up 2 bases and J gave up 1 base; unmatched junction bases: 2. The CDR3 totals 15 residues. Here the CDR3 DNA reads TGTGCCAGCAGTTACAGCAGGGGGTCCTACAATGAGCAGTTCTTC. The encoded protein is CASSYSRGSYNEQFF.

The chain recombines TRBV18 with TRBJ1-1; the match to TRBD1 covers 9 bases. Unmatched junction bases numbered 7, after V lost 3 bases and J lost 2 bases. Germline V gene sequence: CDR1 KGHSH, CDR2 LQKENI. The CDR3 spans 16 residues. The CDR3 nucleotides read TGTGCCAGCTCACCTTTCAACAGGGGGCGAAACACTGAAGCTTTCTTT. Translating gives CASSPFNRGRNTEAFF.

This clone was detected once. This sequence joins TRBV4-1 and TRBJ2-1; 9 bases line up with TRBD1. There are 16 residues in the CDR3. Germline V gene sequence: CDR1 MGHRA, CDR2 YSYEKL. V lost 2 bases, J lost 6 bases, and 8 bases stayed unmatched. DNA for the CDR3: TGCGCCAGCAGCCAAATACAGGGGGCGCTGGTCAATGAGCAGTTCTTC. Its translation: CASSQIQGALVNEQFF.

The rearrangement joins TRBV6-1 to TRBJ2-2; 9 nucleotides match TRBD1. The germline CDR1 and CDR2 sequences are MNHNS and SASEGT. The CDR3 is 15 amino acids. V dropped 7 bases and J dropped 1; count of bases not matched to a gene: 4. The CDR3 nucleotides are TGTGCCAGCAATGACAGGGGGGAGAACACCGGGGAGCTGTTTTTT. As protein: CASNDRGENTGELFF.

The chain links TRBV10-3 to TRBJ2-1, with 9 bases aligning to TRBD2. CDR1 and CDR2 from the germline V gene are ENHRY and SYGVKD. With V trimmed by 5 bases and J by 6 bases, 5 bases remained unmatched. This CDR3 is 14 amino acids long. CDR3 DNA: TGTGCCATCAGTCCGGGACTAGCATCCAATGAGCAGTTCTTC. The encoded protein is CAISPGLASNEQFF.

This chain uses TRBV6-5 with TRBJ2-1; D ambiguous. Germline loops: CDR1 MNHEY, CDR2 SVGAGI. V dropped 4 bases and J dropped 0 bases, with 10 bases sitting between them. The length of the CDR3 is 15 residues. In nucleotides, the CDR3 is TGTGCCAGCAGTTTGGTTCTGAGCTCCTACAATGAGCAGTTCTTC. It translates to CASSLVLSSYNEQFF.

The chain uses TRBV9 and TRBJ1-5, with 8 bases fitting TRBD1. Germline values: CDR1 SGDLS, CDR2 YYNGEE. V gave up 4 bases and J gave up 0 bases; unmatched junction bases: 3. The CDR3 has 15 amino acids. The CDR3, as DNA: TGTGCCAGCAGCCCCGGGACAGGTAGCAATCAGCCCCAGCATTTT. Translated: CASSPGTGSNQPQHF.

The chain couples TRBV6-5 to TRBJ1-1, with TRBD1 matching over 8 bases. The germline V gene has CDR1 MNHEY and CDR2 SVGAGI. The CDR3 extends over 14 amino acids. The junction had 6 bases not matched to a gene; V was cut back by 2 bases and J by 7 bases. For the CDR3, the DNA is TGTGCCAGCAGTTACGGTTCAGGGGGCGGTGAAGCTTTCTTT. As protein: CASSYGSGGGEAFF.

The chain employs TRBV2 and TRBJ1-1, with D unclear. The germline V gene has CDR1 SNHLY and CDR2 FYNNEI. Trimming removed 4 bases at V and 1 base at J, with 10 bases between. This CDR3 contains 14 residues. CDR3 DNA: TGTGCCAGCAGTGTGGAGAGAAAGAACACTGAAGCTTTCTTT. Translating it yields CASSVERKNTEAFF.

The gene calls are TRBV9 and TRBJ2-6; D possibly corresponds to TRBD1 (5 bases). Trimming shortened V by 1 base and J by 0 bases, and 11 bases separated the two germline ends. The CDR3 sequence is 17 residues long. Germline CDR1 and CDR2: SGDLS and YYNGEE. Written as DNA, the CDR3 is TGTGCCAGCAGCGTATACGACAGAGCCTCTGGGGCCAACGTCCTGACTTTC. Amino acid sequence: CASSVYDRASGANVLTF.

In DNA form, the CDR3 reads TGTGCCAGCAGTGGAGGGGTTGGCTCCTACAATGAGCAGTTCTTC. This encodes CASSGGVGSYNEQFF. The V gene is TRBV9, the J gene TRBJ2-1; weak D call: TRBD2 (6 bases). Trimming shortened V by 5 bases and J by 0 bases, and 12 bases separated the two germline ends. Germline values: CDR1 SGDLS, CDR2 YYNGEE. CDR3 length equals 15 residues. Based on the CDR3 plus reference TRBV9 and TRBJ2-1, the full variable domain is DSGVTQTPKHLITATGQRVTLRCSPRSGDLSVYWYQQSLDQGLQFLIQYYNGEERAKGNILERFSAQQFPDLHSELNLSSLELGDSALYFCASSGGVGSYNEQFFGPGTRLTVL.